This T cell receptor (beta chain) was sequenced for a study of T cells in narcolepsy. The study, taken as a whole, reports: Comparing one patient's CSF and blood CD4+ clonotypes highlighted HCRT- and TRIB2-specific autoreactive clonotypes.

Assay: immunoSEQ multiplex PCR; the TCRdb copy retains only in-frame clones and omits some. The repertoire includes under 30,000 clones, around three quarters of them detected once, and nearly 3.5% sits in the top ten. On this clone itself: The antigen remains undetermined.

The CDR3 sequence is 15 residues long. Trimming removed 6 bases at V and 5 bases at J, with 19 bases between. The germline CDR1 and CDR2 sequences are MNHEY and SMNVEV (reference sequence). The chain employs TRBV27 and TRBJ1-1; maybe TRBD1 (6 bases). The clonotype comes from a human donor with narcolepsy. Sequenced input: CD45RA- memory CD4+ T cells from PBMCs. As DNA, the CDR3 is TGTGCCAGCAGCTTGGAGCCGAGGGGGGAAACTGAAGCTTTCTTT. This gives the protein CASSLEPRGETEAFF.